The source of this TCR beta chain is a study of blood T cell repertoires in COVID-19. About the study: COVID-19 samples from acute and convalescent phases originated in the United States, Italy and Spain. PBMCs, B-cell-depleted T cells, or T cells provided the cDNA or gDNA that made up the material.

Methods used by the authors: It was from reference gene primer amplification that nucleated cell counts were estimated. TCRdb's copy holds only in-frame clones and misses some; the assay was immunoSEQ multiplex PCR. D and trimming were read from the DNA, whereas the V and J calls and clone size are those reported in that table. The table shows about 230,000 clones, with approximately 81% occurring only once. This clonotype originated in a woman of 80 years or more with acute or convalescent COVID-19. Specimen: peripheral blood.

DNA for the CDR3: TGTGCCAGCAGCGTAGAGGGGGGGAGTGGAAACACCATATATTTT. Amino acids: CASSVEGGSGNTIYF. The V gene is TRBV9, the J gene TRBJ1-3; D possibly corresponds to TRBD1 (6 bases). The V gene's germline CDR1 is SGDLS and CDR2 YYNGEE. This CDR3 region has 15 residues. The V end lost 0 bases, the J end lost 3 bases, and 10 bases lay between the germline ends.